A single sample is the source of the 27 T cell receptor beta chains below, sequenced in a study of blood T cell repertoires in COVID-19. Data came from immunoSEQ multiplex PCR; TCRdb stores just in-frame clones and leaves some out. The repertoire holds under 85,000 clones, with around nine tenths as singletons. Material for sequencing was peripheral blood. Every receptor here comes from a man aged 65 to 79 with active or convalescent COVID-19.

The table lists this clone with a count of one. The chain couples TRBV19 to TRBJ2-6, with D possibly TRBD2 on 5 matching bases. Between the trimmed V and J ends, which lost 2 bases and 2 bases, there was a span of 7 bases. The CDR3 totals 15 residues. From germline, CDR1 is LNHDA and CDR2 SQIVND (reference sequence). This CDR3 is CASSITGTGANVLTF. The CDR3 DNA is TGTGCCAGTAGTATAACGGGAACTGGGGCCAACGTCCTGACTTTC. The complete variable domain, with remaining parts taken from reference TRBV19 and TRBJ2-6, reads DGGITQSPKYLFRKEGQNVTLSCEQNLNHDAMYWYRQDPGQGLRLIYYSQIVNDFQKGDIAEGYSVSREKKESFPLTVTSAQKNPTAFYLCASSITGTGANVLTFGAGSRLTVL.

The chain employs TRBV7-2 and TRBJ2-3; D is perhaps TRBD2 (7 bases). The V end lost 2 bases, the J end lost 2 bases, and 17 bases lay between the germline ends. The V gene's germline CDR1 is SGHTA and CDR2 FQGNSA. The CDR3 totals 17 residues. CDR3 in amino acids: CASSLSLGRGPTDTQYF. In DNA form, the CDR3 reads TGTGCCAGCAGCTTAAGTTTAGGGCGGGGGCCCACAGATACGCAGTATTTT.

This clone came up a few times. V gene TRBV6-1 combines with J gene TRBJ2-5; unclear D gene. Trimming removed 2 bases at V and 7 bases at J, with 11 bases between. This CDR3 contains 13 residues. Germline lookup yields CDR1 MNHNS and CDR2 SASEGT. CDR3 DNA: TGTGCCAGCAGTGAAACGTACTACGGGACCCAGTACTTC. Protein product: CASSETYYGTQYF.

The J gene is TRBJ1-5, the V gene TRBV19, with D possibly being TRBD1 (6 bases). Germline CDR1 is LNHDA and CDR2 is SQIVND (reference sequence). This CDR3 has 15 residues. V was trimmed by 9 bases and J by 0 bases, leaving 15 bases between them. CDR3 coding DNA: TGTGCCAGCTCCTTCGGGACACGTAGCAATCAGCCCCAGCATTTT. Amino acids: CASSFGTRSNQPQHF.

The chain carries TRBV25-1 and TRBJ1-2; no definite D call. This CDR3 contains 12 residues. Germline V gene sequence: CDR1 MGHDK, CDR2 SYGVNS. The V gene lost 6 bases and the J gene lost 7 bases, with 12 bases spanning the gap. DNA for the CDR3: TGTGCCAGCAGCCCGGGTTCGCTTGGCTACACCTTC. Translated: CASSPGSLGYTF.

This chain connects TRBV6-5 to TRBJ1-3; 7 positions match TRBD1. The trim removed 8 bases at V and 0 bases at J, leaving 7 bases unmatched. This CDR3 is 15 amino acids long. Germline CDR1 is MNHEY and CDR2 is SVGAGI. The CDR3 loop reads CASEDRFASGNTIYF. The CDR3 DNA follows: TGTGCCAGCGAGGACAGGTTTGCCTCTGGAAACACCATATATTTT.

The chain couples TRBV4-1 to TRBJ1-6; D perhaps matches TRBD1 (6 bases). CDR3 length: 15 residues. The V gene lost 5 bases and the J gene lost 9 bases, with 17 bases spanning the gap. Germline V gene sequence: CDR1 MGHRA, CDR2 YSYEKL. The CDR3 spells CASSRAEIGGSPLHF. Written as DNA, the CDR3 is TGCGCCAGCAGCAGAGCGGAGATAGGGGGTTCACCCCTCCACTTT.

The chain recombines TRBV18 with TRBJ2-1; 7 bases match TRBD1. The CDR3 length is 16 residues. Germline assignment: CDR1 KGHSH and CDR2 LQKENI. V lost 3 bases and J lost 0; bases outside the gene matches: 5. The CDR3: CASSPTGPSSYNEQFF. The CDR3 DNA follows: TGTGCCAGCTCACCGACAGGGCCGAGCTCCTACAATGAGCAGTTCTTC.

CDR3 protein: CASSLEGTNEKLFF. The CDR3 nucleotides read TGTGCCAGCAGCTTGGAGGGGACTAATGAAAAACTGTTTTTT. This chain connects TRBV5-4 to TRBJ1-4; D is possibly TRBD1 (5 bases). V was shortened by 0 bases and J by 2 bases, with 5 bases between the two germline ends. Germline assignment: CDR1 SGHNT and CDR2 YYREEE (reference sequence). There are 14 residues in the CDR3.

The V gene is TRBV13, the J gene TRBJ2-2, with TRBD2 as a possible D gene (5 bases). Germline assignment: CDR1 PRHDT and CDR2 FYEKMQ (reference sequence). Trimming removed 6 bases at V and 1 base at J, with 12 bases between. The CDR3 is 15 amino acids. The DNA of the CDR3 is TGTGCCAGCAGTTCGACTACGATGAACACCGGGGAGCTGTTTTTT. It specifies CASSSTTMNTGELFF.

CDR3 in DNA: TGCGCCAGCAGACCCGGTTACAGGGCTGGAAACACCATATATTTT. It is translated as CASRPGYRAGNTIYF. The rearrangement links TRBV5-1 to TRBJ1-3; D is perhaps TRBD1 (6 bases). The CDR3 has 15 residues. Germline V gene data show CDR1 as SGHRS and CDR2 as YFSETQ. Trimming pared 5 bases from V and 2 bases from J, leaving 14 bases between.

The J gene is TRBJ2-1, the V gene TRBV6-2 or TRBV6-3, with TRBD1 identical over 7 bases. The germline gives CDR1 MNHEY, CDR2 SVGEGT. CDR3 length: 20 residues. Losses at the gene ends were 0 bases for V and 4 bases for J; bases not matched to a gene: 18. The CDR3 spells CASSYSTQGDTRGKYNEQFF. The DNA for the CDR3 is TGTGCCAGCAGTTACTCTACCCAGGGGGATACTAGGGGGAAATACAATGAGCAGTTCTTC.

This clone was counted only a few times. V is TRBV5-1 and J is TRBJ1-4; possible D gene TRBD1, 5 bases. This CDR3 region has 16 residues. V was shortened by 2 bases and J by 2 bases, with 13 bases between the two germline ends. Germline CDR1 and CDR2: SGHRS and YFSETQ. CDR3 region: CASSFGGSLTNEKLFF. The CDR3 DNA follows: TGCGCCAGCAGCTTCGGGGGTAGCTTGACTAATGAAAAACTGTTTTTT.

This clone was recorded once. J is TRBJ2-1 and V is TRBV18; TRBD2 matches 7 bases. Germline-derived CDR1 and CDR2 are KGHSH and LQKENI. There are 12 residues in the CDR3. V lost 3 bases to trimming and J lost 10 bases; unmatched junction nucleotides: 3. CDR3 in amino acids: CASSPSGREQFF. The CDR3 bases are TGTGCCAGCTCACCGTCCGGGAGGGAGCAGTTCTTC.

This chain links TRBV30 with TRBJ1-2; a weak D match, TRBD1 (6 bases). Germline V gene sequence: CDR1 GTSNPN, CDR2 SVGIG (reference sequence). CDR3 length: 13 residues. The ends were cut back, 2 bases at V and 3 bases at J, with 10 bases in the middle. The CDR3 region is CAWSPTGYYGYTF. DNA of the CDR3: TGTGCCTGGAGTCCGACAGGTTACTATGGCTACACCTTC. Filled out from reference TRBV30 and TRBJ1-2, the complete variable domain reads SQTIHQWPATLVQPVGSPLSLECTVEGTSNPNLYWYRQAAGRGLQLLFYSVGIGQISSEVPQNLSASRPQDRQFILSSKKLLLSDSGFYLCAWSPTGYYGYTFGSGTRLTVV.

The J gene is TRBJ2-2, the V gene TRBV18; D not resolved. CDR3 size: 15 residues. Trimming cost V 4 bases and J 7 bases, with 16 bases left between them. Germline V gene sequence: CDR1 KGHSH, CDR2 LQKENI. CDR3 sequence (DNA): TGTGCCAGCTCACAACCCGACAATCAGGTCGGGGAGCTGTTTTTT. Its protein is CASSQPDNQVGELFF.

The genes are TRBV14 and TRBJ1-2; D is uncertain. Germline CDR1 and CDR2: SGHDN and FVKESK. Trimming removed 2 bases from V and 4 bases from J, with 8 bases in between. The CDR3 totals 13 residues. CDR3 sequence reads: CASSQQRTYGYTF. CDR3 bases: TGTGCCAGCAGCCAACAGCGAACCTATGGCTACACCTTC.

The chain uses TRBV7-9 and TRBJ2-7; no clear D gene. Germline V gene lookup returns CDR1 SEHNR and CDR2 FQNEAQ (reference sequence). The CDR3 is 15 residues long. Trimming stripped 1 base from V and 6 bases from J, with 16 bases between. The CDR3 DNA follows: TGTGCCAGCAGCTTAGTTGGGTCCACGCGGAGCGAGCAGTACTTC. This encodes CASSLVGSTRSEQYF.

The J gene is TRBJ1-2, the V gene TRBV13; D unclear. Trimming removed 1 base at V and 7 bases at J, with 16 bases between. The length of the CDR3 is 15 residues. Germline CDR1 and CDR2: PRHDT and FYEKMQ (reference sequence). DNA of the CDR3: TGTGCCAGCAGCTTAGAAGGTCAGAAGAGGATTGGCTACACCTTC. This translates into CASSLEGQKRIGYTF.

V gene TRBV24-1 combines with J gene TRBJ2-2; no clear D gene. The germline V gene encodes CDR1 KGHDR and CDR2 SFDVKD. CDR3 size: 14 residues. V was trimmed by 7 bases and J by 5 bases, leaving 13 bases between them. The CDR3 loop is CATSQRTGTGELFF. Written as DNA, the CDR3 is TGTGCCACCAGCCAGCGAACGGGTACCGGGGAGCTGTTTTTT.

This chain uses TRBV6-2 or TRBV6-3 with TRBJ2-5; no firm D call. The germline CDR1 and CDR2 sequences are MNHEY and SVGEGT. V lost 4 bases and J lost 0, with 6 bases in between. The CDR3 runs to 13 residues. The CDR3 sequence is CASSSGNQETQYF. In nucleotides, the CDR3 is TGTGCCAGCAGTTCAGGCAACCAAGAGACCCAGTACTTC.

V gene TRBV5-1 combines with J gene TRBJ1-1; no reliable D call. Germline CDR1 SGHRS, CDR2 YFSETQ. The CDR3 contains 14 residues. V lost 0 bases and J 1 base, leaving 7 bases between the germline ends. In DNA form, the CDR3 reads TGCGCCAGCAGCTTGGGACTCGGGAACACTGAAGCTTTCTTT. Translation gives CASSLGLGNTEAFF.

The chain links TRBV7-8 to TRBJ1-6, with 11 nucleotides matching TRBD1. Germline V gene data show CDR1 as SGHVS and CDR2 as FQNEAQ. There are 18 residues in the CDR3. The V gene end was trimmed by 0 bases and the J gene end by 10 bases; junction bases not matched to a gene: 11. CDR3 loop: CASSLAGQGGDLLSPLHF. The CDR3 DNA reads as TGTGCCAGCAGCTTAGCGGGACAGGGGGGGGACTTACTGTCACCCCTCCACTTT. The variable domain in full, completed from reference TRBV7-8 and TRBJ1-6, reads GAGVSQSPRYKVAKRGQDVALRCDPISGHVSLFWYQQALGQGPEFLTYFQNEAQLDKSGLPSDRFFAERPEGSVSTLKIQRTQQEDSAVYLCASSLAGQGGDLLSPLHFGNGTRLTVT.

The chain is built from TRBV7-2 and TRBJ1-1; 7 bases line up with TRBD1. With 3 bases clipped from V and 7 bases from J, the junction kept 5 bases outside the gene matches. Germline CDR1 SGHTA, CDR2 FQGNSA. CDR3 length equals 13 residues. The CDR3 DNA follows: TGTGCCAGCAGCTTCGGACAGGTTGGTGAAGCTTTCTTT. This translates into CASSFGQVGEAFF.

The chain links TRBV5-4 to TRBJ1-1; tentatively, D is TRBD1 (5 bases). Germline CDR1 and CDR2: SGHNT and YYREEE (reference sequence). The CDR3 has 14 residues. V dropped 0 bases and J dropped 4 bases, with 10 bases sitting between them. CDR3 bases: TGTGCCAGCAGCTTGGCAGGGCGGTTCACTGAAGCTTTCTTT. It translates to CASSLAGRFTEAFF.

The gene calls are TRBV2 and TRBJ1-2; TRBD1 matches at 7 bases. V dropped 6 bases and J dropped 7; count of bases not matched to a gene: 5. The length of the CDR3 is 12 residues. Germline lookup yields CDR1 SNHLY and CDR2 FYNNEI. As DNA, the CDR3 is TGTGCCAGCAGAGGCCAGGGGGGTGGCTACACCTTC. The encoded protein is CASRGQGGGYTF.

V and J are TRBV24-1 and TRBJ2-1, with D maybe TRBD1 (6 bases). CDR1 and CDR2 from the germline V gene are KGHDR and SFDVKD. Trimming stripped 3 bases from V and 1 base from J, with 12 bases between. The CDR3 loop spans 16 amino acids. This chain's CDR3 is CATSDPAGVSYNEQFF. CDR3 nucleotides: TGTGCCACCAGTGATCCGGCAGGGGTTTCCTACAATGAGCAGTTCTTC.